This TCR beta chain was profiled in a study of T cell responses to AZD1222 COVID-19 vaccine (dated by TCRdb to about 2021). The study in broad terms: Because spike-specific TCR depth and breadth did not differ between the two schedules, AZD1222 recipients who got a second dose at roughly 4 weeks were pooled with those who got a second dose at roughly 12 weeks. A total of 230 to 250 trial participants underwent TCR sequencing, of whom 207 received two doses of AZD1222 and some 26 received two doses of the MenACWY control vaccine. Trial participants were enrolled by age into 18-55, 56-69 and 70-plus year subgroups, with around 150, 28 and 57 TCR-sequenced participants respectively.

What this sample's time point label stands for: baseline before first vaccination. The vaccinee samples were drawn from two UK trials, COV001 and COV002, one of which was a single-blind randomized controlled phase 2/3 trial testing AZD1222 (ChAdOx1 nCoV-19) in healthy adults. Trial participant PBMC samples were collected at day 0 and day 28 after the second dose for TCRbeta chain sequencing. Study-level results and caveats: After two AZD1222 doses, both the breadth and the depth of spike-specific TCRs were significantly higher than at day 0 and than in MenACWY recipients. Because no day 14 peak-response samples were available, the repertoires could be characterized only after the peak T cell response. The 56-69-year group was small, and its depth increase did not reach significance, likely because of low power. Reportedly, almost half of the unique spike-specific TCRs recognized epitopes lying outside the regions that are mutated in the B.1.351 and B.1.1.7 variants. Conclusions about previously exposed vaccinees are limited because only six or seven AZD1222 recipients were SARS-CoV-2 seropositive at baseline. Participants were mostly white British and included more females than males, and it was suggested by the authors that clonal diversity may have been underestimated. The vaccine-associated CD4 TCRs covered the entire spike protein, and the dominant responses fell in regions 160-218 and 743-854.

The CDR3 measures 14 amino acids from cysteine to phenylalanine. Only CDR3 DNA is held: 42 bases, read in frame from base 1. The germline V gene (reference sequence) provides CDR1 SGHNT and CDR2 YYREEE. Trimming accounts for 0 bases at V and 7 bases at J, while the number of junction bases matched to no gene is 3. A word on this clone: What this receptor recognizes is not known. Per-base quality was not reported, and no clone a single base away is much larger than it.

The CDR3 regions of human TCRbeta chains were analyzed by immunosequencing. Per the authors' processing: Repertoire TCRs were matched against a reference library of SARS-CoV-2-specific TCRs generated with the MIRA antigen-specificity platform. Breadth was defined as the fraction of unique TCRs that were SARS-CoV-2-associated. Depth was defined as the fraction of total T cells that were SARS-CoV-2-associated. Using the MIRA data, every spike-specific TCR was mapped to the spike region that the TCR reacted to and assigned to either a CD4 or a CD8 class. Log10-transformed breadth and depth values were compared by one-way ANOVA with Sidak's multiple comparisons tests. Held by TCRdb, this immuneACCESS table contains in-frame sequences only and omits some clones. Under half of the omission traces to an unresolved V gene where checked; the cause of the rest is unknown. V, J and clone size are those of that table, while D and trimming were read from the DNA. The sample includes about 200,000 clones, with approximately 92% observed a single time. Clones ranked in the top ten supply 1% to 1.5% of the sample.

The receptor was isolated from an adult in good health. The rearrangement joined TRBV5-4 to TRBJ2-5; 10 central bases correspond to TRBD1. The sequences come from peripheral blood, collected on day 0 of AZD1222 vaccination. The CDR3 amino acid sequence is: CASSLGQGAGTQYF. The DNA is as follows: TGTGCCAGCAGCTTGGGACAGGGGGCTGGGACCCAGTACTTC.